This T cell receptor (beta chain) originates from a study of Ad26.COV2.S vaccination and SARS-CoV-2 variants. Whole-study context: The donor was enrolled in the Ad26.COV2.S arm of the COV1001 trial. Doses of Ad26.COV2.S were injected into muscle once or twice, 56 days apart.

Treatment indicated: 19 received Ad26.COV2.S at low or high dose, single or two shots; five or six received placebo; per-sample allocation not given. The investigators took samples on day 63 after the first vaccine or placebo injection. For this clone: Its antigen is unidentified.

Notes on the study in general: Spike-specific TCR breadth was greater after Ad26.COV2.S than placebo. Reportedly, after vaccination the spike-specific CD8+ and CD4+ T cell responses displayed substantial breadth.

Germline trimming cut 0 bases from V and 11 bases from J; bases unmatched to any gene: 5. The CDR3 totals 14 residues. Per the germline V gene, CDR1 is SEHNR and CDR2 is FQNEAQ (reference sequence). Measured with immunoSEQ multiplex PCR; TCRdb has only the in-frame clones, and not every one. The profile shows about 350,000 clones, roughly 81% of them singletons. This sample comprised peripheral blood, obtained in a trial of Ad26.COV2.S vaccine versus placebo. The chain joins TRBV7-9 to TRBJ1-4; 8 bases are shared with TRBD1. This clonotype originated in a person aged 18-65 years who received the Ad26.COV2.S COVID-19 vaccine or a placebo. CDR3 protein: CASSLASTGDKLFF. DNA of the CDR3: TGTGCCAGCAGCTTAGCCTCGACAGGGGACAAACTGTTTTTT. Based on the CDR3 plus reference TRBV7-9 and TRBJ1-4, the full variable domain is DTGVSQNPRHKITKRGQNVTFRCDPISEHNRLYWYRQTLGQGPEFLTYFQNEAQLEKSRLLSDRFSAERPKGSFSTLEIQRTEQGDSAMYLCASSLASTGDKLFFGSGTQLSVL.